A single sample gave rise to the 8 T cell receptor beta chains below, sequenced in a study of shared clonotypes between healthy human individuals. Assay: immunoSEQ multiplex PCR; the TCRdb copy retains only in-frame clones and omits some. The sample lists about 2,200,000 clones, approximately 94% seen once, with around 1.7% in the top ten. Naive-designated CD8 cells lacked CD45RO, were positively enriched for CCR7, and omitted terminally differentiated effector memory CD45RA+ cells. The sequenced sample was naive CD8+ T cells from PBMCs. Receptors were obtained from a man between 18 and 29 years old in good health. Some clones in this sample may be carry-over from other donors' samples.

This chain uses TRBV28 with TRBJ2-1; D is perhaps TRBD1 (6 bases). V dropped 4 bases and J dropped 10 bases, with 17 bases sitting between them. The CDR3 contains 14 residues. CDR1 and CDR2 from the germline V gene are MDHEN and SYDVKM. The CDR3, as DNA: TGTGCCAGCAGTTCAATATACAGGGAGCGGGAGCAGTTCTTC. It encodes CASSSIYREREQFF.

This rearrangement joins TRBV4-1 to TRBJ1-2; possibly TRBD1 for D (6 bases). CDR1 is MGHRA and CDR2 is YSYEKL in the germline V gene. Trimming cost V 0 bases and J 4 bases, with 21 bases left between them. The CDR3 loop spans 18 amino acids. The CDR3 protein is CASSQEGGGLSKGYGYTF. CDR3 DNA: TGCGCCAGCAGCCAAGAGGGCGGGGGCCTCTCCAAGGGCTATGGCTACACCTTC.

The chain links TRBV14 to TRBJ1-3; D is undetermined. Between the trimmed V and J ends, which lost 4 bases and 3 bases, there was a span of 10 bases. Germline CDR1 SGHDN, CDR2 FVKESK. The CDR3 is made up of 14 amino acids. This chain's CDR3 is CASSPDIYGNTIYF. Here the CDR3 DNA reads TGTGCCAGCAGCCCAGACATCTATGGAAACACCATATATTTT.

As DNA, the CDR3 is TGTGCCAGCAGCTTGGGGCGTGGAGGGAACTACGAGCAGTACTTC. It codes for CASSLGRGGNYEQYF. This rearrangement joins TRBV9 to TRBJ2-7, with D perhaps TRBD2 (6 bases). V dropped 4 bases and J dropped 3 bases, with 17 bases sitting between them. Germline V gives CDR1 SGDLS, CDR2 YYNGEE. CDR3 length: 15 residues.

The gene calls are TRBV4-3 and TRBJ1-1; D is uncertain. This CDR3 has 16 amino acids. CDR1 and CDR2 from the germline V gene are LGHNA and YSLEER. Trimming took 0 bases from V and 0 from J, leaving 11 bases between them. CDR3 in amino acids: CASSQDRRSMNTEAFF. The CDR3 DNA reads TGCGCCAGCAGCCAAGATCGACGGTCCATGAACACTGAAGCTTTCTTT.

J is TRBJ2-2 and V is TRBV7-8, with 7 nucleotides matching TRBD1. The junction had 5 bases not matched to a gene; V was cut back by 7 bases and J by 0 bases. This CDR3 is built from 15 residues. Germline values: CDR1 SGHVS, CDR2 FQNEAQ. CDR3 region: CASKDRATNTGELFF. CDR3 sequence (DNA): TGTGCCAGCAAAGACAGGGCTACGAACACCGGGGAGCTGTTTTTT.

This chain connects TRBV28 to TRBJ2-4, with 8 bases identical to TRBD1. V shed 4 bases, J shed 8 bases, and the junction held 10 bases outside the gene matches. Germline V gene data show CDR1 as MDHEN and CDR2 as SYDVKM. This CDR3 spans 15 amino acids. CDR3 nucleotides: TGTGCCAGCAGTTCCGACAGGGGTCGGGACGACATTCAGTACTTC. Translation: CASSSDRGRDDIQYF.

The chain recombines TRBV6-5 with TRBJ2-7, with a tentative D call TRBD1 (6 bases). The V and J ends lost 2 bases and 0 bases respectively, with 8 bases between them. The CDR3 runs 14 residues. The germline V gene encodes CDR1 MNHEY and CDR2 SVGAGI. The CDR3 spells CASSYGDTSYEQYF. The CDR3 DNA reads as TGTGCCAGCAGTTACGGGGACACCTCCTACGAGCAGTACTTC.